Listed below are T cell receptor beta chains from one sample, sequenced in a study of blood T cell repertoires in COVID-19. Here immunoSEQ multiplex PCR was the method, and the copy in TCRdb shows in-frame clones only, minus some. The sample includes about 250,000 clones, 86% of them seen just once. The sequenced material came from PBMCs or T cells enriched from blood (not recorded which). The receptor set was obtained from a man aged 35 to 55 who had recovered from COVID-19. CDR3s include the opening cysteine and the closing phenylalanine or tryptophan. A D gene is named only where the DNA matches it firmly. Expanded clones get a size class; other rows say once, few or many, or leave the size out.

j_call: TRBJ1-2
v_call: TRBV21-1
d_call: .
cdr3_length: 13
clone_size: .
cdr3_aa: CASSKTGGDGYTF
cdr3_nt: TGTGCCAGCAGCAAAACAGGGGGCGATGGCTACACCTTC

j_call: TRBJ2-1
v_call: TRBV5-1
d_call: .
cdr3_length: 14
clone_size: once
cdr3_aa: CASSKEVGYNEQFF
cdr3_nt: TGCGCCAGCAGTAAGGAGGTCGGGTACAATGAGCAGTTCTTC

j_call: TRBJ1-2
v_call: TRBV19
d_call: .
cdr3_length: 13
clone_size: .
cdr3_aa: CASSTDSNYGYTF
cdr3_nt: TGTGCCAGTAGCACGGACTCTAACTATGGCTACACCTTC

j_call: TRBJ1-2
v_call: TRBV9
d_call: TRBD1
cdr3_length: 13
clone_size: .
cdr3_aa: CASSVQGTDGYTF
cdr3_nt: TGTGCCAGCAGCGTACAGGGGACAGATGGCTACACCTTC

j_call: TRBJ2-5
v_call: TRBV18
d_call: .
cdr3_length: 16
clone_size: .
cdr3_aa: CASSPRVAQSQETQYF
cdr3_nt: TGTGCCAGCTCACCAAGGGTAGCGCAAAGCCAAGAGACCCAGTACTTC

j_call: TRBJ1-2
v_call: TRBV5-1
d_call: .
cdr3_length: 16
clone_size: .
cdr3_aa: CASSLARAGVEYGYTF
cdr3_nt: TGCGCCAGCAGCTTGGCCCGGGCAGGGGTCGAGTATGGCTACACCTTC

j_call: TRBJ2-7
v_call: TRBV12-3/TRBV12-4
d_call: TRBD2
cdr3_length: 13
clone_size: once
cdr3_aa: CASSLAQLAWQYF
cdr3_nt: TGTGCCAGCAGTTTAGCGCAACTAGCGTGGCAGTACTTC

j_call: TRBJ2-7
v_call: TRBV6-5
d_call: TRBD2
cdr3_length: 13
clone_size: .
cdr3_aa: CASRTTSVGEQYF
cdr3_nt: TGTGCCAGCAGGACAACTAGCGTTGGTGAGCAGTACTTC

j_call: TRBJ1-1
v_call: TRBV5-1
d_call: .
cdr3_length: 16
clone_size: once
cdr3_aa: CASSRGQGWVNTEAFF
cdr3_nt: TGCGCCAGCAGCAGAGGACAAGGGTGGGTGAACACTGAAGCTTTCTTT

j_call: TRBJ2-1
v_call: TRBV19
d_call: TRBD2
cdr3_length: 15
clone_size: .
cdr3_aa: CASSQTSVSYNEQFF
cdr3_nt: TGTGCCAGTAGTCAAACTAGCGTCTCCTACAATGAGCAGTTCTTC

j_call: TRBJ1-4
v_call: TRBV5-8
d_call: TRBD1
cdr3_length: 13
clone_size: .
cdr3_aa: CASRWDRAEKLFF
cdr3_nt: TGTGCCAGCAGGTGGGACAGGGCCGAAAAACTGTTTTTT

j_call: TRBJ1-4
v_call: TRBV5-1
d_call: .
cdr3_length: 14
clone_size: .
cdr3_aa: CASSWGPTNEKLFF
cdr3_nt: TGCGCCAGCAGCTGGGGGCCCACTAATGAAAAACTGTTTTTT

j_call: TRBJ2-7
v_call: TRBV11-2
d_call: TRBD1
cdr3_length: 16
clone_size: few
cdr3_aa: CASSLDHGQGDYEQYF
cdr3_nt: TGTGCCAGCAGCTTAGATCATGGGCAGGGGGACTACGAGCAGTACTTC

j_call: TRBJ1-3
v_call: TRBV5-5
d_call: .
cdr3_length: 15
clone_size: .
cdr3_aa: CASSLRGGAGNTIYF
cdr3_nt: TGTGCCAGCAGCTTGCGGGGAGGCGCTGGAAACACCATATATTTT

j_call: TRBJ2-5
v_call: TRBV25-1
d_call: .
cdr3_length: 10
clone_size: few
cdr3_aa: CASWRETQYF
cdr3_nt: TGTGCCAGCTGGCGGGAGACCCAGTACTTC

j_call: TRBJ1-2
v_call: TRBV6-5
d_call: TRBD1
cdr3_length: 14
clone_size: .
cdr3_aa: CASSSGQVTYGYTF
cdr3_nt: TGTGCCAGCAGTTCAGGACAGGTGACATATGGCTACACCTTC

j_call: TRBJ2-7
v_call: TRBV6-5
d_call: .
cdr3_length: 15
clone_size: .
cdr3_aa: CASSYPGLHGYEQYF
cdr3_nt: TGTGCCAGCAGTTACCCGGGACTTCATGGCTACGAGCAGTACTTC

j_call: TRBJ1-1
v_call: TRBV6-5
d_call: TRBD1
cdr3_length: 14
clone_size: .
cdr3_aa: CASSDRASYTEAFF
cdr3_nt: TGTGCCAGCAGCGACAGGGCCTCCTACACTGAAGCTTTCTTT

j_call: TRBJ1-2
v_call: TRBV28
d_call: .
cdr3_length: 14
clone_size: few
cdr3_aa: CASTQQGPNYGYTF
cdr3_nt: TGTGCCAGTACCCAGCAGGGCCCAAACTATGGCTACACCTTC

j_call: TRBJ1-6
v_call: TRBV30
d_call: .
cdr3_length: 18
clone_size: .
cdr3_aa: CAWQAGHETLRVNSPLHF
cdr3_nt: TGTGCCTGGCAAGCGGGACACGAAACCCTTAGGGTAAATTCACCCCTCCACTTT

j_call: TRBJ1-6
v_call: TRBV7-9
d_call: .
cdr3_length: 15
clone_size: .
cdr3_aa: CASSLGGVGGSPLHF
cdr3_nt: TGTGCCAGCAGCTTAGGTGGGGTGGGAGGTTCACCCCTCCACTTT

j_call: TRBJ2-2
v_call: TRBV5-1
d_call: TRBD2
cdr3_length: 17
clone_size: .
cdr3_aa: CASSVTLAGAGDRELFF
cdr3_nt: TGCGCCAGCAGCGTGACCCTAGCGGGGGCCGGGGACAGGGAGCTGTTTTTT

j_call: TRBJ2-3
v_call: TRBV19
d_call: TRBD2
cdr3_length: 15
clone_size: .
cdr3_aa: CASSQAGGPTDTQYF
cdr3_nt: TGTGCCAGTAGTCAGGCGGGAGGGCCGACAGATACGCAGTATTTT

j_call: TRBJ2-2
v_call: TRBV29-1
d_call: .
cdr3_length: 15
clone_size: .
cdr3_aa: CSVGARDAILGELFF
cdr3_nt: TGCAGCGTTGGGGCGCGGGACGCAATTCTCGGGGAGCTGTTTTTT

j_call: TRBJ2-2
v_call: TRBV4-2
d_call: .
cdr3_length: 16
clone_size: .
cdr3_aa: CASSQETGGDTGELFF
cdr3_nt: TGTGCCAGCAGCCAAGAAACGGGGGGCGACACCGGGGAGCTGTTTTTT

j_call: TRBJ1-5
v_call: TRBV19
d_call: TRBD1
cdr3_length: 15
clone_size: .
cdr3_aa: CASSIRTGGNQPQHF
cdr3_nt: TGTGCCAGTAGTATCCGGACAGGGGGAAATCAGCCCCAGCATTTT

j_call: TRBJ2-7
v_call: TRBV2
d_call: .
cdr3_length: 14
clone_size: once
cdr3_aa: CASKNGDGAYEQYF
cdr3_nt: TGTGCCAGCAAAAATGGAGACGGAGCCTACGAGCAGTACTTC

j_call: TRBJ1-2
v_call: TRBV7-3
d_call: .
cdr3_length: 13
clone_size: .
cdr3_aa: CASSLNPSYGYTF
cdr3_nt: TGTGCCAGCAGCTTAAATCCCAGCTATGGCTACACCTTC

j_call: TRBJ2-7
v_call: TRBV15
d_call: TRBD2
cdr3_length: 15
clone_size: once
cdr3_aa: CATSRVAGAGGEQYF
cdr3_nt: TGTGCCACCAGCAGAGTAGCGGGGGCGGGGGGCGAGCAGTACTTC

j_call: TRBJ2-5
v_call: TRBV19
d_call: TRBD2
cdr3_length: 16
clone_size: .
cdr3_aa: CASSPDRSGGGETQYF
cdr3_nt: TGTGCCAGTAGCCCAGATCGTAGCGGGGGGGGAGAGACCCAGTACTTC

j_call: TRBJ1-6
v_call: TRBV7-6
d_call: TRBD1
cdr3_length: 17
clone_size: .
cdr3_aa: CASSRQPPGTGDSPLHF
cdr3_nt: TGTGCCAGCAGCCGACAGCCCCCCGGGACAGGGGATTCACCCCTCCACTTT

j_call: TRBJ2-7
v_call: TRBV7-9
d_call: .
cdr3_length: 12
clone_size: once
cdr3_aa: CASSLDRDEQYF
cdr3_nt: TGTGCCAGCAGCTTAGACAGGGACGAGCAGTACTTC

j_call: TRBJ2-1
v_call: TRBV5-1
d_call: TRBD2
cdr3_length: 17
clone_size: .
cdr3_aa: CASSLGSGGQRFNEQFF
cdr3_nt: TGCGCCAGCAGCTTGGGGAGCGGGGGGCAGCGATTCAATGAGCAGTTCTTC

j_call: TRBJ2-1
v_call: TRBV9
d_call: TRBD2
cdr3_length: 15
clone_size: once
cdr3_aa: CASSVGSGAYNEQFF
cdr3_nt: TGTGCCAGCAGCGTAGGTAGCGGGGCCTACAATGAGCAGTTCTTC

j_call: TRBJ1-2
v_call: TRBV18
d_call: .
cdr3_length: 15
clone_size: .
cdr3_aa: CASSPTAQEVYGYTF
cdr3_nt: TGTGCCAGCTCACCGACGGCGCAGGAGGTCTATGGCTACACCTTC

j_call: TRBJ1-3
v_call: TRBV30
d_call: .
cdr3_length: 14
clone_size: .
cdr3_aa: CAWSPAGSGNTIYF
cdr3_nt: TGTGCCTGGAGTCCGGCAGGGTCTGGAAACACCATATATTTT

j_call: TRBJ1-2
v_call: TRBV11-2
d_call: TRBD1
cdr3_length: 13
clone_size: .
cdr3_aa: CASSPTGVGGYTF
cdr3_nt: TGTGCCAGCAGCCCAACAGGGGTGGGTGGCTACACCTTC

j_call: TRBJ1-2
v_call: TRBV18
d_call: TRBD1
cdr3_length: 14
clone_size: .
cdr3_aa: CASSPDFRGRGYTF
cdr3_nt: TGTGCCAGCTCACCGGACTTCAGGGGGCGCGGCTACACCTTC

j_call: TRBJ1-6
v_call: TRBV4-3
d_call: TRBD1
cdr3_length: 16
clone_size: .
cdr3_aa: CASSQGQGADNSPLHF
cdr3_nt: TGCGCCAGCAGCCAGGGACAGGGGGCGGATAATTCACCCCTCCACTTT

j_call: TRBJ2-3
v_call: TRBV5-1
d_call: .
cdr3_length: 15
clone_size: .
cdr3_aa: CASSFGGSSTDTQYF
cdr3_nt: TGCGCCAGCAGCTTCGGAGGATCTAGCACAGATACGCAGTATTTT

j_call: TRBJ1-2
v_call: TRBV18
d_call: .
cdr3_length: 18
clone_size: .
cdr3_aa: CASSPRGGALVPYYGYTF
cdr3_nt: TGTGCCAGCTCACCAAGAGGAGGGGCCCTCGTCCCCTACTATGGCTACACCTTC

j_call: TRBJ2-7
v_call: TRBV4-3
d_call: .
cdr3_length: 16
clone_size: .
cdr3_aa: CASSQDMDSGRGEQYF
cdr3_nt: TGCGCCAGCAGCCAAGATATGGACTCGGGTCGGGGCGAGCAGTACTTC

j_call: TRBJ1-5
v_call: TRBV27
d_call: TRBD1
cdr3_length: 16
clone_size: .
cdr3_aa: CASSLSTGGSNQPQHF
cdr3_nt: TGTGCCAGCAGTTTATCGACAGGGGGTAGCAATCAGCCCCAGCATTTT

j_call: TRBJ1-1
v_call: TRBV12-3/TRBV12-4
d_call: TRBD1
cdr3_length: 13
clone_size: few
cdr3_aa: CASRGTVHTEAFF
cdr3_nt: TGTGCCAGCAGGGGGACAGTCCACACTGAAGCTTTCTTT

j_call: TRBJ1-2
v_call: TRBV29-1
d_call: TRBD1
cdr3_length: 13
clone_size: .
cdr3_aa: CSVPGTGGNGYTF
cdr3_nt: TGCAGCGTCCCCGGGACAGGGGGTAATGGCTACACCTTC

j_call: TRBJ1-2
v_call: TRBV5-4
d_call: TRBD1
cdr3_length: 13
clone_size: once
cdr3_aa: CASSFSETGGHTF
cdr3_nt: TGTGCCAGCAGCTTCTCAGAGACAGGGGGCCACACCTTC

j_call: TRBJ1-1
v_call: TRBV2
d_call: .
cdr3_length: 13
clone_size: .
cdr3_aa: CASIRRGNTEAFF
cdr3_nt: TGTGCCAGTATAAGACGGGGGAACACTGAAGCTTTCTTT

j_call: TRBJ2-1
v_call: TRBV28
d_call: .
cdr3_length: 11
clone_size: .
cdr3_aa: CASSDGDEQFF
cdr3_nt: TGTGCCAGCAGTGACGGGGATGAGCAGTTCTTC

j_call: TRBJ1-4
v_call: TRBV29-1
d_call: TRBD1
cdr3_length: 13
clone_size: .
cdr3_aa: CSVKQGSDEKLFF
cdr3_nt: TGCAGCGTCAAACAGGGGTCGGATGAAAAACTGTTTTTT

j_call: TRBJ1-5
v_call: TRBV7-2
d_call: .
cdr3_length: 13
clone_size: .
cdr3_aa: CASSLVINQPQHF
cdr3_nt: TGTGCCAGCAGCTTAGTTATCAATCAGCCCCAGCATTTT

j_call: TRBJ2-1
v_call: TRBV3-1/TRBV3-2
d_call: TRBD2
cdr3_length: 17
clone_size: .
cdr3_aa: CASSSGTSGRAYNEQFF
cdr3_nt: TGTGCCAGCAGCTCCGGGACTAGCGGGAGGGCCTACAATGAGCAGTTCTTC

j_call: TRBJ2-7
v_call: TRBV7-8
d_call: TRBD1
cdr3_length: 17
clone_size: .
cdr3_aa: CASSLGDPGQRTSEQYF
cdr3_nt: TGTGCCAGCAGCTTAGGGGATCCGGGACAGCGAACCTCCGAGCAGTACTTC

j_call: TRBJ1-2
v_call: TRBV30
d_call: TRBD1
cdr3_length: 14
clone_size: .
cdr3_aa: CAWSGGQGIYGYTF
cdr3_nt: TGTGCCTGGAGTGGGGGACAGGGAATCTATGGCTACACCTTC

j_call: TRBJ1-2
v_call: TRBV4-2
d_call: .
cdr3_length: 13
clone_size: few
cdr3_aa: CASSQVQQNGYTF
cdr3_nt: TGTGCCAGCAGCCAAGTCCAACAGAATGGCTACACCTTC

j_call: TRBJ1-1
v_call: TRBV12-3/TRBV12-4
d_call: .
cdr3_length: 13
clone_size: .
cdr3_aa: CASSLVQGAEAFF
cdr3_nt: TGTGCCAGCAGTTTGGTACAGGGAGCTGAAGCTTTCTTT

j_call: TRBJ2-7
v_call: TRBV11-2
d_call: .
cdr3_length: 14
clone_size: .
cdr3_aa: CASSSVRGSYEQYF
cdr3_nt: TGTGCCAGCAGCTCCGTTCGAGGGTCCTACGAGCAGTACTTC

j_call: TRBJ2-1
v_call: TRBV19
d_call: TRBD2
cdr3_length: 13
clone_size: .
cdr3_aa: CASRLAGGDEQFF
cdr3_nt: TGTGCCAGTAGACTAGCGGGAGGGGATGAGCAGTTCTTC

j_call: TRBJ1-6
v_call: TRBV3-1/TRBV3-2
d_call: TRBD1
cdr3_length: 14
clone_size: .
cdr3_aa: CASTSRDRGSPLHF
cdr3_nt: TGTGCCAGCACCAGCCGGGACAGGGGATCACCCCTCCACTTT

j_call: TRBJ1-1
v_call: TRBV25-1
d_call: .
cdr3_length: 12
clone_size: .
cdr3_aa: CASSPGVTEAFF
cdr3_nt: TGTGCCAGCAGCCCAGGGGTTACTGAAGCTTTCTTT

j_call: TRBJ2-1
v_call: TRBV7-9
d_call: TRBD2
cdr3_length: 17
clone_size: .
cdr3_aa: CASSTPGLAGGKNEQFF
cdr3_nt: TGTGCCAGCAGCACCCCGGGACTAGCGGGAGGTAAAAATGAGCAGTTCTTC